Below, one TCR beta chain is given with its context. The antigen is not known. V gave up 6 bases and J gave up 6 bases; unmatched junction bases: 6. From germline, CDR1 is SGHTA and CDR2 FQGNSA. The CDR3 is 14 amino acids. Authors of the study amplified TCR beta CDR3 regions from RNA transcripts. An initial round of RT-PCR targeting the TCR CDR3 relied on the HTBI primer set. TCRdb analysed the multiplex PCR reads with MiXCR anew, one entry per CDR3 protein. Here the sample spans approximately 610,000 distinct CDR3 sequences, 14% to 15% being singletons. In the ophthalmopathy cohort, Clinical Activity Score was at least 3, NOSPECS grade at least 4, and duration under 3 months. Clinical symptoms, serum thyroxine and TRAb, thyroid ultrasound and orbital computed tomography were used for the diagnoses. The sample belongs to a study of T cells in Graves' hyperthyroidism and ophthalmopathy. Study-wide points: Clonotypes that were expanded in thyroid above 0.001 mostly appeared in blood too. Model-based prediction identified ophthalmopathy a median around 6.5 months prior to its onset.

The sample comprised blood. This chain links TRBV7-2 with TRBJ1-5; TRBD1 matches at 9 bases. This TCR was sampled from a woman aged 40-49 years with Graves' ophthalmopathy. CDR3 residues: CASRAGTGFQPQHF. DNA of the CDR3: TGTGCCAGCAGGGCCGGGACAGGGTTTCAGCCCCAGCATTTT.